The rows below give T cell receptor beta chains drawn from one sample of a study of T-cell memory formation after mild COVID-19. TCRdb called the 5' RACE reads again in MiXCR, with one record for every CDR3 protein. The repertoire holds 550,000 to 700,000 distinct CDR3 sequences, with approximately 15% as singletons. Sequenced sample: PBMCs or a T cell subset sorted from them (not recorded which). The receptors derive from an adult woman who had mild COVID-19 (a few samples of this study predate the infection). Cell type and time point are not known. CDR3s include the opening cysteine and the closing phenylalanine or tryptophan. The D gene is left open where the match is weak. Expanded clones are given a class, and other clones once, few, many or no size at all.

cdr3_aa	cdr3_nt	v_call	j_call	clone_size	d_call
CATSRARPGAQYF	TGTGCCACCAGCAGAGCCCGGCCGGGTGCCCAGTACTTC	TRBV15	TRBJ2-5	NA	NA
CASSTLGGQNYGYTF	TGTGCCAGCAGTACCCTCGGGGGACAGAACTATGGCTACACCTTC	TRBV6-5	TRBJ1-2	NA	TRBD1
CSANHPGLAGQETQYF	TGCAGTGCCAATCATCCGGGACTAGCGGGCCAAGAGACCCAGTACTTC	TRBV20-1	TRBJ2-5	few	TRBD2
CASSFDSLRGVTDTQYF	TGTGCCAGCAGTTTCGATAGTCTCCGGGGGGTCACAGATACGCAGTATTTT	TRBV12-3/TRBV12-4	TRBJ2-3	few	TRBD2
CSSSPIRGTAANTEAFF	TGTTCCAGCAGCCCAATAAGGGGGACAGCGGCGAACACTGAAGCTTTCTTT	TRBV16	TRBJ1-1	NA	TRBD1
CASRRTSGGFSYNEQFF	TGTGCCAGCAGGCGGACTAGCGGGGGTTTCTCCTACAATGAGCAGTTCTTC	TRBV7-9	TRBJ2-1	NA	TRBD2
CASRRDRATNYGYTF	TGTGCCAGCAGACGGGACAGAGCAACTAACTATGGCTACACCTTC	TRBV6-6	TRBJ1-2	NA	TRBD1
CASSLVDRLTGELFF	TGTGCCAGCAGCTTAGTGGACAGACTCACCGGGGAGCTGTTTTTT	TRBV11-2	TRBJ2-2	few	NA
CASSYSSTGGETQYF	TGTGCCAGCAGTTACTCGTCGACAGGCGGAGAGACCCAGTACTTC	TRBV6-2/TRBV6-3	TRBJ2-5	few	NA
CATSPRTGGIDTQYF	TGTGCCACAAGCCCCCGGACAGGGGGAATAGATACGCAGTATTTT	TRBV15	TRBJ2-3	NA	TRBD1
CASTLRGRAHEQYF	TGTGCCAGCACCCTCCGGGGGAGAGCTCATGAGCAGTACTTC	TRBV3-1	TRBJ2-7	few	NA
CASSLPGGNEQYF	TGTGCCAGCAGCTTACCAGGTGGCAACGAGCAGTACTTC	TRBV7-9	TRBJ2-7	NA	NA
CAWGDRGINGYTF	TGTGCCTGGGGTGACAGGGGGATTAATGGCTACACCTTC	TRBV2	TRBJ1-2	NA	TRBD1
CASSHGQVNTEAFF	TGTGCCAGCAGCCACGGACAGGTGAACACTGAAGCTTTCTTT	TRBV11-1	TRBJ1-1	many	TRBD1
CATSGPDPVNIQYF	TGTGCCACCAGCGGACCCGACCCGGTCAACATTCAGTACTTC	TRBV15	TRBJ2-4	few	NA
CASSVGVRTENEQFF	TGTGCCAGCAGCGTAGGGGTACGAACGGAGAATGAGCAGTTCTTC	TRBV9	TRBJ2-1	many	NA
CASRRTSGHQETQYF	TGCGCCAGCAGGAGGACTAGCGGACACCAAGAGACCCAGTACTTC	TRBV4-1	TRBJ2-5	NA	TRBD2
CASSLIPPRRVDQPQHF	TGTGCCAGCAGTTTAATTCCCCCCCGGAGGGTGGATCAGCCCCAGCATTTT	TRBV27	TRBJ1-5	few	NA
CASSEGWGEYNEQFF	TGTGCCAGCAGCGAGGGGTGGGGCGAATACAATGAGCAGTTCTTC	TRBV9	TRBJ2-1	few	NA
CSVVSDPGHGYTF	TGCAGCGTTGTCTCGGACCCGGGGCATGGCTACACCTTC	TRBV29-1	TRBJ1-2	NA	NA
CASSPQSGTQYF	TGTGCCAGCAGCCCCCAGAGCGGTACGCAGTATTTT	TRBV9	TRBJ2-3	NA	NA
CATSDGGKETQYF	TGTGCCACCAGTGACGGGGGGAAAGAGACCCAGTACTTC	TRBV24-1	TRBJ2-5	NA	TRBD2
CASSMGEGDYEQYF	TGTGCCAGTAGTATGGGGGAAGGGGACTACGAGCAGTACTTC	TRBV19	TRBJ2-7	NA	NA
CASSGLAGGLSYNEQFF	TGTGCCAGCAGTGGACTAGCGGGGGGGCTTTCCTACAATGAGCAGTTCTTC	TRBV12-3/TRBV12-4	TRBJ2-1	few	TRBD2
CSADPRTSGILGNEQFF	TGCAGTGCCGACCCCCGGACTAGCGGCATCTTGGGGAATGAGCAGTTCTTC	TRBV20-1	TRBJ2-1	NA	TRBD2
CASRGLPQLNTEAFF	TGTGCCAGCAGAGGCCTCCCCCAACTGAACACTGAAGCTTTCTTT	TRBV7-6	TRBJ1-1	few	NA
CASSHPEGGETQYF	TGTGCCAGCAGCCACCCGGAGGGCGGTGAGACCCAGTACTTC	TRBV6-2/TRBV6-3	TRBJ2-5	NA	NA
CASSLGGGENEQSF	TGCGCCAGCAGCTTGGGAGGCGGAGAGAATGAGCAGTCCTTC	TRBV5-1	TRBJ2-1	NA	NA
CSVLLRGARTNYGYTF	TGCAGCGTGCTTCTTCGGGGGGCGAGGACGAACTATGGCTACACCTTC	TRBV29-1	TRBJ1-2	few	NA
CSARGLASGTDTQYF	TGCAGTGCTAGGGGTCTAGCGAGTGGGACAGATACGCAGTATTTT	TRBV20-1	TRBJ2-3	few	NA
CASSLVSGGGTEAFF	TGTGCCAGCAGTTTAGTATCAGGGGGCGGCACTGAAGCTTTCTTT	TRBV12-3/TRBV12-4	TRBJ1-1	few	TRBD1
CASSLQSGGIYGYTF	TGTGCCAGCAGCTTACAGTCCGGGGGGATCTATGGCTACACCTTC	TRBV7-9	TRBJ1-2	NA	NA
CASSFGQGEGYTF	TGTGCCAGCAGCTTCGGACAGGGAGAAGGCTACACCTTC	TRBV7-9	TRBJ1-2	NA	TRBD1
CASSVGSNQPQHF	TGTGCCAGCAGCGTTGGTAGCAATCAGCCCCAGCATTTT	TRBV9	TRBJ1-5	many	NA
CSAKTGHEQYF	TGCAGTGCCAAAACGGGTCACGAGCAGTACTTC	TRBV20-1	TRBJ2-7	few	NA
CATSEEGQGSYNEQFF	TGTGCCACCAGTGAAGAAGGACAAGGCTCCTACAATGAGCAGTTCTTC	TRBV24-1	TRBJ2-1	few	NA
CASSPSLGLSTDTQYF	TGTGCCAGCAGCCCTTCGCTGGGACTGAGCACAGATACGCAGTATTTT	TRBV7-2	TRBJ2-3	few	NA
CASRIDGNTEAFF	TGCGCCAGCAGAATAGACGGGAACACTGAAGCTTTCTTT	TRBV5-1	TRBJ1-1	NA	NA
CASSAGRMNTEAFF	TGTGCCAGCTCAGCGGGACGGATGAACACTGAAGCTTTCTTT	TRBV18	TRBJ1-1	few	NA
CASREGRGVSGYTF	TGCGCCAGCAGAGAGGGTAGGGGAGTCTCTGGCTACACCTTC	TRBV5-1	TRBJ1-2	many	NA
CATSSGETQYF	TGTGCCACCAGTTCGGGGGAGACCCAGTACTTC	TRBV24-1	TRBJ2-5	few	NA
CATSRDAETQYF	TGTGCCACCAGCAGAGATGCGGAGACCCAGTACTTC	TRBV15	TRBJ2-5	many	NA
CAISELRATGTGGKMNTEAFF	TGTGCCATCAGTGAGTTAAGGGCGACCGGGACAGGGGGCAAAATGAACACTGAAGCTTTCTTT	TRBV10-3	TRBJ1-1	few	TRBD1
CSGNDAGGAYNEQFF	TGCAGCGGGAATGATGCAGGGGGCGCCTACAATGAGCAGTTCTTC	TRBV29-1	TRBJ2-1	NA	TRBD1
CASSLASQGGTEAFF	TGTGCCAGCAGCTTAGCGAGTCAGGGAGGAACTGAAGCTTTCTTT	TRBV7-2	TRBJ1-1	NA	NA
CSAGQPGQGHPTNEKLFF	TGCAGTGCTGGCCAACCGGGACAGGGCCATCCAACTAATGAAAAACTGTTTTTT	TRBV20-1	TRBJ1-4	NA	TRBD1
CASSQAPGGPISGDTQYF	TGCGCCAGCAGCCAGGCCCCCGGGGGGCCAATCTCAGGAGATACGCAGTATTTT	TRBV4-3	TRBJ2-3	few	NA
CASSKSPVGGDAKETQYF	TGTGCCAGCAGCAAATCCCCAGTCGGCGGGGATGCTAAAGAGACCCAGTACTTC	TRBV7-8	TRBJ2-5	NA	NA
CASSLPSSGISYNEQFF	TGTGCCAGCAGTTTACCCTCAAGCGGGATCTCCTACAATGAGCAGTTCTTC	TRBV12-3/TRBV12-4	TRBJ2-1	NA	TRBD2
CASSPRNEANTGELFF	TGTGCCAGCAGCCCGAGGAACGAAGCGAACACCGGGGAGCTGTTTTTT	TRBV4-2	TRBJ2-2	few	NA
CAWKGRGNQPQHF	TGTGCCTGGAAGGGCAGGGGCAATCAGCCCCAGCATTTT	TRBV30	TRBJ1-5	NA	NA
CASSGQGQVSGELFF	TGTGCCAGCAGTGGACAAGGACAGGTCTCCGGGGAGCTGTTTTTT	TRBV2	TRBJ2-2	few	TRBD1
CASSVEPGARYEQYF	TGTGCCAGCAGCGTAGAACCGGGGGCGCGGTACGAGCAGTACTTC	TRBV9	TRBJ2-7	NA	NA
CSAHPSYAYEQYF	TGCAGTGCCCACCCTTCCTACGCCTACGAGCAGTACTTC	TRBV20-1	TRBJ2-7	NA	NA
CASSYSPAGQPQHF	TGTGCCAGCAGTTACTCGCCGGCGGGTCAGCCCCAGCATTTT	TRBV6-5	TRBJ1-5	NA	NA
CASSLSAGGGFGWYF	TGTGCCAGCAGTTTGTCTGCAGGGGGCGGTTTTGGGTGGTATTTT	TRBV27	TRBJ2-3	NA	TRBD1